A single T cell receptor (beta chain) is shown here with its context. The data were obtained in a study of blood T cell repertoires in COVID-19. Study summary: Researchers got acute and convalescent COVID-19 samples from the United States, Italy and Spain.

Source study methods: Amplified reference gene primers provided the basis for estimating nucleated cell counts. Sequencing used immunoSEQ multiplex PCR; TCRdb keeps in-frame clones, though not all of them. V and J calls and clone size are given by that table; D and trimming were obtained from the DNA. The sample carries 88,000 or so clones, about 85% recorded once. Looked up from germline, CDR1 is LNHDA and CDR2 is SQIVND (reference sequence). This CDR3 is 17 amino acids long. The ends were cut back, 5 bases at V and 0 bases at J, with 17 bases in the middle. The sequence came from a human donor in a cohort sampled during active COVID-19. The J gene is TRBJ2-1, the V gene TRBV19, with D tentatively TRBD1 (6 bases). The material sequenced was peripheral blood. This CDR3 is CASSPLQGTSSYNEQFF. CDR3 nucleotides: TGTGCCAGTAGTCCCCTGCAGGGGACGAGCTCCTACAATGAGCAGTTCTTC. Filled out from reference TRBV19 and TRBJ2-1, the complete variable domain reads DGGITQSPKYLFRKEGQNVTLSCEQNLNHDAMYWYRQDPGQGLRLIYYSQIVNDFQKGDIAEGYSVSREKKESFPLTVTSAQKNPTAFYLCASSPLQGTSSYNEQFFGPGTRLTVL.